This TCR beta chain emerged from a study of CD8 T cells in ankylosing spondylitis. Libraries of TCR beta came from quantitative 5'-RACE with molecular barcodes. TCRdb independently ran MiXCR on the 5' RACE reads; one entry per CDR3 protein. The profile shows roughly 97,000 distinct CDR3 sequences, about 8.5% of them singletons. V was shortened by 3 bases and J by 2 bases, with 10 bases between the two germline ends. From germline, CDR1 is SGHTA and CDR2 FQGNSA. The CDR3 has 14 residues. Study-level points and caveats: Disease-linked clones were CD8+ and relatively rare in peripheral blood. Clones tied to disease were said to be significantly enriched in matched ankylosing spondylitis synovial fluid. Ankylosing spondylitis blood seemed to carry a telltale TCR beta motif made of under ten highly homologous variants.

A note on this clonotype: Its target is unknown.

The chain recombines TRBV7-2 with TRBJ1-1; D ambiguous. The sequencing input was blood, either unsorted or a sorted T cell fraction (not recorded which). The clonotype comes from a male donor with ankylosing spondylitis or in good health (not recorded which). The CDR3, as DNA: TGTGCCAGCAGCTTTGCTCCGGCTAACACTGAAGCTTTCTTT. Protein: CASSFAPANTEAFF.